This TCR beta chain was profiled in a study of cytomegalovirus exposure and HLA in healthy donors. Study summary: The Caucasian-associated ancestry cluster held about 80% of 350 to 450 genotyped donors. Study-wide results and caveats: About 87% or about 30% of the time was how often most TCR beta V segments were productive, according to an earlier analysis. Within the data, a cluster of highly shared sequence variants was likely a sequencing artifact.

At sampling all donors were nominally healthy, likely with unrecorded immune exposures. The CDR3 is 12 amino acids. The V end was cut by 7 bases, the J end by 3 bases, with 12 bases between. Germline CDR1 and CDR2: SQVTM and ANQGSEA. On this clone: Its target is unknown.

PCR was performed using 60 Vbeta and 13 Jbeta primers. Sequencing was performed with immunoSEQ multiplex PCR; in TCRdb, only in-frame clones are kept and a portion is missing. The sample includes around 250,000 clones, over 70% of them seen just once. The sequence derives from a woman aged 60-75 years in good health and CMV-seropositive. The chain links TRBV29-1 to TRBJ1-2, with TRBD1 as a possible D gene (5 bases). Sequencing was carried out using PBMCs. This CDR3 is CSALQGHYGYTF. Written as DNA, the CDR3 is TGCAGCGCTCTCCAGGGTCACTATGGCTACACCTTC.